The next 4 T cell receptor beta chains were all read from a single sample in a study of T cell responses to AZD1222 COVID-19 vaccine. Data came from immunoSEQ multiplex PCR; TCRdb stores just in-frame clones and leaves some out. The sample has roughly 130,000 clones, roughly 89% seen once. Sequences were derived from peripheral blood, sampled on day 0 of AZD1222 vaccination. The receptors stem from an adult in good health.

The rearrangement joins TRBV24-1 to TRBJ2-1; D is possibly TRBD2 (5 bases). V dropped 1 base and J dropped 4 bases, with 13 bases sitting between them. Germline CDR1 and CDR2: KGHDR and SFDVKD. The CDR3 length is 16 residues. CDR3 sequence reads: CATSDLRAGRYNEQFF. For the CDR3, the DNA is TGTGCCACCAGTGATTTACGCGCGGGCCGGTACAATGAGCAGTTCTTC.

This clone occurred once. The CDR3 nucleotides read TGCAGCGTTGAGGCTGAATTGCCAGGGGCTGGGGCCAACGTCCTGACTTTC. Protein sequence: CSVEAELPGAGANVLTF. This rearrangement joins TRBV29-1 to TRBJ2-6; D perhaps matches TRBD1 (6 bases). CDR1 is SQVTM and CDR2 is ANQGSEA in the germline V gene. There are 17 residues in the CDR3. Trimming took 3 bases from V and 2 from J, leaving 17 bases between them. Filled out from reference TRBV29-1 and TRBJ2-6, the complete variable domain reads SAVISQKPSRDICQRGTSLTIQCQVDSQVTMMFWYRQQPGQSLTLIATANQGSEATYESGFVIDKFPISRPNLTFSTLTVSNMSPEDSSIYLCSVEAELPGAGANVLTFGAGSRLTVL.

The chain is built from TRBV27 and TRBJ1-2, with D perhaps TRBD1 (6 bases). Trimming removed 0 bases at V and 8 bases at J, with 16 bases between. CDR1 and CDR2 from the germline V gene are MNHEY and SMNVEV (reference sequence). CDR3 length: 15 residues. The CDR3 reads CASSLSGARGEGYTF. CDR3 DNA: TGTGCCAGCAGTTTATCCGGCGCGAGGGGGGAAGGCTACACCTTC.

In DNA form, the CDR3 reads TGTGCCAGCAGTTTAGACACACATCAGCCCCAGCATTTT. It yields the protein CASSLDTHQPQHF. The chain recombines TRBV2 with TRBJ1-5, with unresolved D. Trimming left V 5 bases short and J 5 bases short, with 10 bases between. The CDR3 has 13 amino acids. Germline-derived CDR1 and CDR2 are SNHLY and FYNNEI.